The 5 T cell receptor beta chains below all came from one sample that was sequenced in a study of type 1 regulatory T cells. TCRdb itself ran the reads through MiXCR, one entry per CDR3 protein. This sample has 40,000 to 50,000 distinct CDR3 sequences; roughly an eighth occur once, and the top ten carry just over 8%. Antigens for these TCRs are unknown. What was sequenced was cultured non-Tr1 T cells, either the whole culture or a sorted T cell fraction (not recorded which). The receptor source for this set is a human donor in good health.

V usage is TRBV29-1 and J usage is TRBJ2-1, with 9 nucleotides matching TRBD2. The junction had 0 bases not matched to a gene; V was cut back by 2 bases and J by 4 bases. The CDR3 contains 13 residues. Per germline, CDR1 SQVTM and CDR2 ANQGSEA. The CDR3 nucleotides read TGCAGCGTTGAACTAGCGGGGTACAATGAGCAGTTCTTC. Translated: CSVELAGYNEQFF.

The table lists this clonotype with many counts. The CDR3 DNA reads as TGCAGTGCTAGCCTCTACAATGAGCAGTTCTTC. This gives the protein CSASLYNEQFF. The J gene is TRBJ2-1, the V gene TRBV20-1; D not resolved. The CDR3 sequence is 11 residues long. V was shortened by 3 bases and J by 3 bases, with 3 bases between the two germline ends. Germline V gives CDR1 DFQATT, CDR2 SNEGSKA (reference sequence).

The chain has TRBV29-1 and TRBJ2-3; 7 positions match TRBD1. The junction had 2 bases not matched to a gene; V was cut back by 5 bases and J by 6 bases. This CDR3 spans 11 amino acids. Germline loops: CDR1 SQVTM, CDR2 ANQGSEA. The CDR3 DNA reads TGCAGCGTTCAAGGGGGCGATACGCAGTATTTT. It specifies CSVQGGDTQYF.

This clonotype has only one observation. This clone may be a read error of a much larger clone one base away. The conserved closing phenylalanine or tryptophan is absent in this CDR3, likely reflecting a read error. The chain carries TRBV5-1 and TRBJ2-1; no definite D call. With 2 bases removed from V and 9 bases from J, the gap between germline ends came to 9 bases. CDR1 SGHRS and CDR2 YFSETQ come from the germline V gene. The CDR3 runs to 12 residues. The CDR3 nucleotides are TGCGCCAGCAGCTTAGTAGAGAGTGAGCAGTTCCTC. Its translation: CASSLVESEQFL.

The rearrangement links TRBV7-6 to TRBJ2-2; TRBD2 matches at 12 bases. The V and J ends lost 4 bases and 7 bases, in that order; junction bases with no gene match: 10. CDR1 is SGHVS and CDR2 is FNYEAQ in the germline V gene. The CDR3 has 17 residues. Here the CDR3 DNA reads TGTGCCAGCAGCTATGGGCTAGCGGGAGGGCCAGGCGGGGAGCTGTTTTTT. Translated: CASSYGLAGGPGGELFF.